This T cell receptor (beta chain) appears in the sequencing data of a study of regulatory T cells in long-lasting Graves disease. CDR3 regions were amplified by Arm-PCR using iRepertoire HTBI primers to build TCR beta libraries. TCRdb reanalysed the multiplex PCR reads using MiXCR and keeps one entry per CDR3 protein. The sample consists of some 490,000 distinct CDR3 sequences, approximately 12% of them appearing once. Time point described: newly diagnosed GD, antithyroid drugs for less than 3 months. TCR sequences were obtained from RNA taken from PBMCs. The V and J ends lost 3 bases and 0 bases respectively, with 24 bases between them. Germline CDR1 and CDR2: DFQATT and SNEGSKA (reference sequence). The CDR3 consists of 18 residues. This clonotype was observed at least ten times. The sample was also linked to a second study, of T cells in Graves' hyperthyroidism and ophthalmopathy.

The sequence was obtained from a woman under 40 with Graves disease. The chain joins TRBV20-1 to TRBJ2-7; D gene unclear. The sequencing here drew on peripheral blood mononuclear cells (PBMCs), taken at new diagnosis, from a patient treated with antithyroid drugs. CDR3 region: CSARVRIGQRSSSYEQYF. Here the CDR3 DNA reads TGCAGTGCTAGGGTTAGGATCGGTCAGAGAAGTAGCTCCTACGAGCAGTACTTC.